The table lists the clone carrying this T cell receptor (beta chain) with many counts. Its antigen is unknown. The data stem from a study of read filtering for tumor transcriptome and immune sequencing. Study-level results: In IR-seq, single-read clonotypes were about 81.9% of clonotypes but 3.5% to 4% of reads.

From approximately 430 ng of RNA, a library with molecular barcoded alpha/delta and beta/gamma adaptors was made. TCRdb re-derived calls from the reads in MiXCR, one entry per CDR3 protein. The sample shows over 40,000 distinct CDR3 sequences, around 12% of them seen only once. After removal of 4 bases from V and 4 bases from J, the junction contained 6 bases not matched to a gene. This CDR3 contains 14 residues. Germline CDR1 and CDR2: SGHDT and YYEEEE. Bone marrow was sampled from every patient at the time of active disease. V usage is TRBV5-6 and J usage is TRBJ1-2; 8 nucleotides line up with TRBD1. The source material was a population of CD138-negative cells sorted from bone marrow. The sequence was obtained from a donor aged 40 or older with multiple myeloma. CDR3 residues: CASSPRGPTYGYTF. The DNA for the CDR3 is TGTGCCAGCAGCCCCAGGGGGCCTACCTATGGCTACACCTTC.